The clone carrying this T cell receptor beta chain was counted only a few times. This sample stems from a study of OX40 agonist ivuxolimab in advanced cancers. Turning to the study itself: Patients enrolled in dose escalation were diagnosed with hepatocellular carcinoma, melanoma, renal cell or head and neck cancer. At 75% to 90% male, the cohort had a mean age of approximately 60 years, ranging from 23 to 79.

Germline CDR1 and CDR2: MNHEY and SMNVEV (reference sequence). Deletions cut 5 bases from V and 2 bases from J, with 7 bases between. There are 13 residues in the CDR3. Only in-frame clones appear in the TCRdb table, and some are missing; sequencing was by immunoSEQ multiplex PCR. Of some 50,000 clones in the sample, roughly 90% were seen once. Sequenced here: CD4+ or CD8+ T cells sorted from blood, sampled in a trial of the OX40 agonist ivuxolimab. V gene TRBV27 combines with J gene TRBJ1-5; a weak D match, TRBD1 (6 bases). The receptor's source is an adult with an advanced solid tumor such as melanoma, head and neck, liver or kidney cancer. The DNA for the CDR3 is TGTGCCAGCAGTAACAGGGGCAATCAGCCCCAGCATTTT. Amino acid sequence: CASSNRGNQPQHF.